Below, one TCR beta chain is given with its context. Its antigen is still unknown. Assay: immunoSEQ multiplex PCR; the TCRdb copy retains only in-frame clones and omits some. The sample records 27,000 or so clones, under 97% being singletons. The sample originates from a study of T cell clonotyping in hematopoietic cell transplantation. Overall study findings and caveats: At the given depth, recipient repertoires were over 95% de novo clonotypes. Broader posttransplant TCR repertoire diversity was predicted by graft donor and pretransplant recipient Inverse Simpson Index values.

Germline V gene sequence: CDR1 SGHVS, CDR2 FNYEAQ. The length of the CDR3 is 14 residues. V dropped 2 bases and J dropped 1 base, with 8 bases sitting between them. The sequencing sample was made of peripheral blood mononuclear cells. The chain recombines TRBV7-6 with TRBJ1-2, with D uncertain. The receptor was derived from a man aged 50 to 60 in good health. Some clones in this sample may be carry-over from other donors' samples. The CDR3 sequence: CASSLSGFNYGYTF. The CDR3 DNA reads as TGTGCCAGCAGCTTAAGTGGGTTTAACTATGGCTACACCTTC.